This passage covers 19 T cell receptor beta chains from one sample sequenced in a study of blood T cell repertoires in COVID-19. The table came from immunoSEQ multiplex PCR; TCRdb's copy has only in-frame clones and leaves some out. The sample includes 80,000 or so clones, under 85% seen only once; the top ten take 8.5% to 10%. What was sequenced was peripheral blood. Every receptor here comes from a human donor in a cohort sampled during active COVID-19.

The chain uses TRBV19 and TRBJ2-3, with 15 bases lining up with TRBD2. V lost 5 bases, J lost 4 bases, and 4 bases stayed unmatched. The CDR3 sequence is 16 residues long. The V gene's germline CDR1 is LNHDA and CDR2 SQIVND (reference sequence). The CDR3 coding sequence is TGTGCCAGTAGTCCGGGACTAGCGGGGGGTTCAGATACGCAGTATTTT. Translation: CASSPGLAGGSDTQYF.

This clone was seen a few times. The CDR3 loop reads CASSSSSGGPSIFF. The CDR3 nucleotides read TGTGCCAGCAGCTCAAGTAGCGGGGGGCCCTCAATCTTCTTC. This chain uses TRBV7-9 with TRBJ2-1; TRBD2 matches 10 bases. This CDR3 has 14 residues. Germline CDR1 SEHNR, CDR2 FQNEAQ (reference sequence). The ends lost 4 bases at V and 16 bases at J; junction bases unmatched: 13.

V usage is TRBV6-5 and J usage is TRBJ1-1, with a tentative D call TRBD1 (5 bases). Per germline, CDR1 MNHEY and CDR2 SVGAGI. Deletions cut 6 bases from V and 2 bases from J, with 10 bases between. The CDR3 is 13 amino acids. The CDR3 DNA reads TGTGCCAGCAGCCCACAGGAAAACACTGAAGCTTTCTTT. This encodes CASSPQENTEAFF.

The rearrangement uses TRBV11-2 and TRBJ2-2; D is undetermined. Germline V gives CDR1 SGHAT, CDR2 FQNNGV. The CDR3 covers 14 residues. V lost 1 base to trimming and J lost 1 base, with 4 bases between them. The DNA for the CDR3 is TGTGCCAGCAGCTTAGCCCAGAACACCGGGGAGCTGTTTTTT. Residues: CASSLAQNTGELFF.

Worth noting for this clone: No conserved phenylalanine or tryptophan ends this CDR3, so it is likely a read error. Because the CDR3's place on the DNA is in doubt, the DNA is left out and the CDR3 is given as listed by TCRdb. This chain connects TRBV18 to TRBJ2-7; the table's D call, TRBD2, has no DNA check behind it. The CDR3 numbers 13 amino acids, ends counted. CDR1 is KGHSH, CDR2 LQKENI, per germline. CDR3 amino acids: CASSPGPNNYPQL.

The chain joins TRBV4-1 to TRBJ1-2; 8 nucleotides align to TRBD1. The germline V gene has CDR1 MGHRA and CDR2 YSYEKL. With 0 bases clipped from V and 4 bases from J, the junction kept 13 bases outside the gene matches. This CDR3 is 18 amino acids long. The CDR3 sequence: CASSQDGHRGIDSYGYTF. CDR3 nucleotide sequence: TGCGCCAGCAGCCAAGATGGTCACAGGGGGATTGATAGCTATGGCTACACCTTC.

Regarding this clone: The identical CDR3 is also encoded by other nucleotide sequences in the sample. The chain's CDR3 is CASSPTGAGANVLTF. CDR3 in DNA: TGTGCCAGCTCCCCAACAGGGGCCGGGGCCAACGTCCTGACTTTC. The chain employs TRBV18 and TRBJ2-6, with 7 bases aligning to TRBD1. Germline values: CDR1 KGHSH, CDR2 LQKENI. Unmatched junction bases numbered 6, after V lost 6 bases and J lost 4 bases. CDR3 length: 15 amino acids.

V gene TRBV15 combines with J gene TRBJ1-5, with a weak D call TRBD1 (6 bases). CDR1 and CDR2 (germline): LNHNV, YYDKDF (reference sequence). This CDR3 contains 15 residues. Trimming removed 5 bases at V and 4 bases at J, with 15 bases between. As DNA, the CDR3 is TGTGCCACCAGCTTACAGGGTCATTCTAATCAGCCCCAGCATTTT. Residues: CATSLQGHSNQPQHF.

The DNA for the CDR3 is TGTGCCAGCAGCCGGGACAGGGCCGACAATGAGCAGTTCTTC. It specifies CASSRDRADNEQFF. This sequence joins TRBV5-5 and TRBJ2-1; 9 nucleotides match TRBD1. Germline CDR1 reads SGHKS; CDR2 reads YYEKEE (reference sequence). The V segment lost 4 bases and the J segment 5 bases; nucleotides outside the gene matches: 4. The CDR3 has 14 residues.

This chain uses TRBV15 with TRBJ2-7; D is uncertain. This CDR3 spans 14 amino acids. Germline CDR1 and CDR2: LNHNV and YYDKDF (reference sequence). Between the trimmed V and J ends, which lost 1 base and 5 bases, there was a span of 12 bases. CDR3 residues: CATSRGARAHEQYF. The CDR3 DNA reads TGTGCCACCAGCAGAGGAGCCCGCGCCCACGAGCAGTACTTC.

This rearrangement joins TRBV6-6 to TRBJ2-7; 7 bases agree with TRBD1. Germline CDR1 is MNHNY and CDR2 is SVGAGI (reference sequence). V lost 2 bases, J lost 1 base, and 5 bases stayed unmatched. This CDR3 is built from 15 residues. The CDR3 loop reads CASSYEVQGSYEQYF. The CDR3 DNA follows: TGTGCCAGCAGTTACGAAGTACAGGGGTCCTACGAGCAGTACTTC.

The chain joins TRBV9 to TRBJ2-3; tentative D call: TRBD2 (6 bases). CDR1 SGDLS and CDR2 YYNGEE come from the germline V gene. The CDR3 spans 17 residues. Trimming pared 4 bases from V and 6 bases from J, leaving 24 bases between. The CDR3 DNA is TGTGCCAGCAGCTCCCCTTCCGGGACTCGGGGTGCGGATACGCAGTATTTT. Translation gives CASSSPSGTRGADTQYF. The variable domain in full, completed from reference TRBV9 and TRBJ2-3, reads DSGVTQTPKHLITATGQRVTLRCSPRSGDLSVYWYQQSLDQGLQFLIQYYNGEERAKGNILERFSAQQFPDLHSELNLSSLELGDSALYFCASSSPSGTRGADTQYFGPGTRLTVL.

The V call is TRBV5-1, the J call TRBJ1-5; D perhaps matches TRBD1 (5 bases). The CDR3 is made up of 15 amino acids. Germline V gene lookup returns CDR1 SGHRS and CDR2 YFSETQ. The V end was cut by 1 base, the J end by 0 bases, with 8 bases between. The CDR3 reads CASSLYGGSNQPQHF. For the CDR3, the DNA is TGCGCCAGCAGCTTGTACGGGGGTAGCAATCAGCCCCAGCATTTT.

The V gene is TRBV15, the J gene TRBJ1-1; D is unclear. V was shortened by 0 bases and J by 0 bases, with 5 bases between the two germline ends. CDR3 length: 14 residues. The germline CDR1 and CDR2 sequences are LNHNV and YYDKDF (reference sequence). CDR3 protein: CATSREQLNTEAFF. CDR3 DNA: TGTGCCACCAGCAGAGAACAGCTGAACACTGAAGCTTTCTTT.

DNA of the CDR3: TGCGCCAGCAGCCCTCGGCCGGGTAGCGAGCAGTACTTC. This encodes CASSPRPGSEQYF. V is TRBV5-1 and J is TRBJ2-7; no clear D gene. Germline CDR1 is SGHRS and CDR2 is YFSETQ. Trimming removed 4 bases from V and 6 bases from J, with 14 bases in between. The length of the CDR3 is 13 residues.

V usage is TRBV7-9 and J usage is TRBJ2-2; D unclear. Germline loops: CDR1 SEHNR, CDR2 FQNEAQ (reference sequence). The CDR3 spans 15 residues. V was cut by 5 bases and J by 8 bases, with 18 bases left in between. CDR3 sequence (DNA): TGTGCCAGCAGCCCACACGCCGGGTTCCAGGGGGAGCTGTTTTTT. Its translation is CASSPHAGFQGELFF.

The gene calls are TRBV7-8 and TRBJ2-3; maybe TRBD2 (5 bases). The CDR3 runs to 14 residues. Trimming cost V 0 bases and J 1 base, with 5 bases left between them. CDR1 and CDR2 (germline): SGHVS, FQNEAQ. The CDR3 coding sequence is TGTGCCAGCAGCTTAGCGGAGGGCACAGATACGCAGTATTTT. Residues: CASSLAEGTDTQYF. The variable domain in full, with the rest retrieved from reference TRBV7-8 and TRBJ2-3, is GAGVSQSPRYKVAKRGQDVALRCDPISGHVSLFWYQQALGQGPEFLTYFQNEAQLDKSGLPSDRFFAERPEGSVSTLKIQRTQQEDSAVYLCASSLAEGTDTQYFGPGTRLTVL.

The J gene is TRBJ2-5, the V gene TRBV2, with D possibly TRBD1 on 6 matching bases. The CDR3 covers 14 residues. Germline CDR1 SNHLY, CDR2 FYNNEI. V lost 5 bases, J lost 3 bases, and 13 bases lay in between. CDR3 loop: CASSKTGLKETQYF. Here the CDR3 DNA reads TGTGCCAGCAGTAAGACAGGCCTTAAAGAGACCCAGTACTTC.

In its sample, this clone was seen once. V usage is TRBV3-1 (or the pseudogene TRBV3-2) and J usage is TRBJ2-2; D perhaps matches TRBD2 (6 bases). The CDR3 totals 12 residues. The V and J ends lost 7 bases and 5 bases respectively, with 8 bases between them. The V gene's germline CDR1 is LGHDT and CDR2 YNNKEL (reference sequence). The CDR3 sequence is CASNRGTGELFF. DNA for the CDR3: TGTGCCAGCAATCGGGGGACCGGGGAGCTGTTTTTT.